This entry describes one TCR beta chain. This sample is part of a study of blood T cell repertoires in COVID-19. Study background: From T cells, B-cell-depleted T cells, or PBMCs came the material, which was cDNA or gDNA.

In the source study's methods: Reference gene primers were amplified, and this amplification served to estimate nucleated cell counts. Profiled with immunoSEQ multiplex PCR; TCRdb holds only in-frame clones, not every one. The DNA was the basis for D and trimming; V, J and clone size are from that table. This repertoire shows 150,000 to 200,000 clones, around 76% found once; its top ten account for over 7.5%. This clonotype was obtained from a woman between 65 and 79 years old with acute or convalescent COVID-19. The specimen was peripheral blood.

In DNA form, the CDR3 reads TGTGCCAGCAGTTCGACTAGCGCGGGCGGGGAGCTGTTTTTT. It is translated as CASSSTSAGGELFF. This sequence joins TRBV2 and TRBJ2-2, with TRBD2 matching 8 bases. Germline assignment: CDR1 SNHLY and CDR2 FYNNEI. V gave up 5 bases and J gave up 7 bases; unmatched junction bases: 6. The CDR3 runs 14 residues. The whole variable domain, remainder taken from reference TRBV2 and TRBJ2-2, is EPEVTQTPSHQVTQMGQEVILRCVPISNHLYFYWYRQILGQKVEFLVSFYNNEISEKSEIFDDQFSVERPDGSNFTLKIRSTKLEDSAMYFCASSSTSAGGELFFGEGSRLTVL.